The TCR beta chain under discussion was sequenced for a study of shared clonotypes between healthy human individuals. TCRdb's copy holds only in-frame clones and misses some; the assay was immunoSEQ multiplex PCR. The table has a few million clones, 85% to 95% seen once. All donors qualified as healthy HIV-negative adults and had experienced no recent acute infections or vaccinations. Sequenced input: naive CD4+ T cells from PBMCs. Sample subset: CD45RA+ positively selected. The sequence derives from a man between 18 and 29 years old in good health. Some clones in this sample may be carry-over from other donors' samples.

This CDR3 reads CASSLDLLGNTEAFF. The DNA of the CDR3 is TGTGCCAGCAGCTTAGATCTCTTAGGGAACACTGAAGCTTTCTTT. The chain is built from TRBV11-2 and TRBJ1-1; D uncertain. The CDR3 length is 15 residues. The germline V gene has CDR1 SGHAT and CDR2 FQNNGV. V lost 0 bases to trimming and J lost 1 base, with 9 bases between them.